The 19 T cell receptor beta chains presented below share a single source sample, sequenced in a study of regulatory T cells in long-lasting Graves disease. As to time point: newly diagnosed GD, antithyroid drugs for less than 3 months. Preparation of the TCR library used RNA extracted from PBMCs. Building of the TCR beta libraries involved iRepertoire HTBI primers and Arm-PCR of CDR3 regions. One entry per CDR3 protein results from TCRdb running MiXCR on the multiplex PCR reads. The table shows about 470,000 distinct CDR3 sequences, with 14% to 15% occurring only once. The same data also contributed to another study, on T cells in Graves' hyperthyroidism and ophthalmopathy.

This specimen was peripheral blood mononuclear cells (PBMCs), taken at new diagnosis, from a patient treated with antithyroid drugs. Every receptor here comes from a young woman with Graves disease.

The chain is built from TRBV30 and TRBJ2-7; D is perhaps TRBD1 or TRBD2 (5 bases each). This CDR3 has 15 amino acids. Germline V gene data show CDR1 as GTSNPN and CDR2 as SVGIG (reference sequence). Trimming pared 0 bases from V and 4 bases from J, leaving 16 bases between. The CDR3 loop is CAWSVHPPGAYEQYF. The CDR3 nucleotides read TGTGCCTGGAGTGTACATCCTCCCGGGGCTTACGAGCAGTACTTC.

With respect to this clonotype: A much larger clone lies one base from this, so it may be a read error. The CDR3 spells CASSCLSSVEATETQYF. The DNA of the CDR3 is TGTGCCAGCAGTTGCTTGAGCTCCGTAGAGGCTACCGAGACCCAGTACTTC. This chain links TRBV6-2 or TRBV6-3 with TRBJ2-5; D remains unclear. Deletions cut 4 bases from V and 5 bases from J, with 23 bases between. This CDR3 has 17 residues. Germline V gene lookup returns CDR1 MNHEY and CDR2 SVGEGT.

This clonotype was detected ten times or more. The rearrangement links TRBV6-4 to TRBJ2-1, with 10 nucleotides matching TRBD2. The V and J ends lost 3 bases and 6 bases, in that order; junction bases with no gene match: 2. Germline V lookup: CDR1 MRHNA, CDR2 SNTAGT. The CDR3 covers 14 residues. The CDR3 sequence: CASSEGTSVNEQFF. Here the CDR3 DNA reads TGTGCCAGCAGTGAAGGGACTAGCGTCAATGAGCAGTTCTTC.

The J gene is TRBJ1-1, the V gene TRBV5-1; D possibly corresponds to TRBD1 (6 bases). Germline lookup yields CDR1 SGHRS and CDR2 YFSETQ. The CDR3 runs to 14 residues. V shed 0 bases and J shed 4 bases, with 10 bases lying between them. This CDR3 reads CASSLEQGSTEAFF. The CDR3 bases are TGCGCCAGCAGCTTGGAACAGGGAAGCACTGAAGCTTTCTTT.

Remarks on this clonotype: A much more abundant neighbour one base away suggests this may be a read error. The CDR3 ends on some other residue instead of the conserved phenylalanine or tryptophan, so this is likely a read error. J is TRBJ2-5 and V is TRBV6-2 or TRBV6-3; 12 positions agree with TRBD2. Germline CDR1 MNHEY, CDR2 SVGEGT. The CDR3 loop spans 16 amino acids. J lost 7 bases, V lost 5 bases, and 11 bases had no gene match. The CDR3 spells CASSRLTGLAGVTQYY. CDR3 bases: TGTGCCAGCAGTCGACTAACGGGACTAGCGGGTGTGACCCAGTACTAC.

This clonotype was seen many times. The CDR3 DNA reads TGTGCCAGCAGAGCTAAAGCGGGAGTCGTTGGGGCGTACGAGCAGTACTTC. Its protein is CASRAKAGVVGAYEQYF. The V call is TRBV27, the J call TRBJ2-7; TRBD2 matches 8 bases. J was trimmed by 4 bases and V by 6 bases; bases with no gene match: 17. The CDR3 contains 17 residues. Germline V gene lookup returns CDR1 MNHEY and CDR2 SMNVEV (reference sequence).

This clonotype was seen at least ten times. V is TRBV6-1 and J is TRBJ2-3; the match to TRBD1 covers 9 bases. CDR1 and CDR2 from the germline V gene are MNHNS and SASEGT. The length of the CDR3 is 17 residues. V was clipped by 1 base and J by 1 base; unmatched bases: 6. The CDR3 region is CASSEGVGDRGTDTQYF. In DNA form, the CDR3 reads TGTGCCAGCAGTGAAGGGGTCGGGGACAGGGGCACAGATACGCAGTATTTT.

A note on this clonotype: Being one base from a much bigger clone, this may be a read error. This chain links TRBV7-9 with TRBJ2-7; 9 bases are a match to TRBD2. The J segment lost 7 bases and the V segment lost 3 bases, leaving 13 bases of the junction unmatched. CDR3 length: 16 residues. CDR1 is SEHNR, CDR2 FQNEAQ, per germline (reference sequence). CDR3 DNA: TGTGCCAGCAGCTTCAGGACTAGCGCCCCCTACAATGAGCAGTACTTC. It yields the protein CASSFRTSAPYNEQYF.

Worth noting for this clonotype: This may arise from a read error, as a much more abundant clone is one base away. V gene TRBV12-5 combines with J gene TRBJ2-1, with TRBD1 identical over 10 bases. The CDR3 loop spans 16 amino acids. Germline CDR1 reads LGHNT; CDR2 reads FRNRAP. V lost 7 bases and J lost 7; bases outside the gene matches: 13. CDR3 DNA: TGTGCTAGTGCCTCCATTTTGGACAGGGGGACGAATGAGCAGTTCTTC. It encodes CASASILDRGTNEQFF.

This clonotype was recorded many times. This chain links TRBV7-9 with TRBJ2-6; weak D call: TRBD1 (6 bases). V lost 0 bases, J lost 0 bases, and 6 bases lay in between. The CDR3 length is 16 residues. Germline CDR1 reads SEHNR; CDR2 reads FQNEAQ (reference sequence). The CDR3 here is CASSLAGASGANVLTF. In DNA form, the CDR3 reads TGTGCCAGCAGCTTAGCGGGGGCCTCTGGGGCCAACGTCCTGACTTTC.

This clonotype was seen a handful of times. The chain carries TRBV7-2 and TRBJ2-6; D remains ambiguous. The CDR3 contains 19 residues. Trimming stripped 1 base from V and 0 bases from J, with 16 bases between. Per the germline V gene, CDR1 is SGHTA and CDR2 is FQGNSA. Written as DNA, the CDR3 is TGTGCCAGCAGCTTAGGGAGTTGGCGGACCCTCTCTGGGGCCAACGTCCTGACTTTC. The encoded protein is CASSLGSWRTLSGANVLTF.

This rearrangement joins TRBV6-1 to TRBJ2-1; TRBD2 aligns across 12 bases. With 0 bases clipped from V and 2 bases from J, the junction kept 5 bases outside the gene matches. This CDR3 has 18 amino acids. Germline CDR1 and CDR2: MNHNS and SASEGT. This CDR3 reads CASSEAQLAGGPYNEQFF. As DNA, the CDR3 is TGTGCCAGCAGTGAAGCGCAACTAGCGGGAGGCCCCTACAATGAGCAGTTCTTC.

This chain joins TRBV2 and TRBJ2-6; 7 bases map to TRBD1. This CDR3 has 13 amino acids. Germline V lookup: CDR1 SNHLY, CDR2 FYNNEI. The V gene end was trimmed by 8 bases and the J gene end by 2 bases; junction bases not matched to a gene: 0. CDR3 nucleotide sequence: TGTGCCAGCCAGGGGGCTGGGGCCAACGTCCTGACTTTC. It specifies CASQGAGANVLTF.

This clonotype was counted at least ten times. In nucleotides, the CDR3 is TGCAGCGTTGAGAGGGATAAGAATACGCAGTATTTT. Its protein is CSVERDKNTQYF. The genes are TRBV29-1 and TRBJ2-3; the D gene is possibly TRBD2 (5 bases). V dropped 3 bases and J dropped 7 bases, with 11 bases sitting between them. CDR1 is SQVTM, CDR2 ANQGSEA, per germline. This CDR3 has 12 residues.

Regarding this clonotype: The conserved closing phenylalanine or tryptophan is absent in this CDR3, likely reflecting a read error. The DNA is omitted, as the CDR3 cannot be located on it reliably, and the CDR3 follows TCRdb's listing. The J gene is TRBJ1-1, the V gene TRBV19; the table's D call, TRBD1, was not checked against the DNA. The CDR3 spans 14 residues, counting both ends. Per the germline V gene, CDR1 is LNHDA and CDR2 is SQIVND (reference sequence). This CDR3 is CASSILGTGGRPKL.

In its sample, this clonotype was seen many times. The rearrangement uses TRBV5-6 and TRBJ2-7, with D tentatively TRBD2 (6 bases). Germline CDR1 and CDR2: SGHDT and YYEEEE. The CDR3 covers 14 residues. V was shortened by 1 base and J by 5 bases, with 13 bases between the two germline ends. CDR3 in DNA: TGTGCCAGCAGCTTGCCGGGAGTCCCCAACGAGCAGTACTTC. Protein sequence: CASSLPGVPNEQYF.

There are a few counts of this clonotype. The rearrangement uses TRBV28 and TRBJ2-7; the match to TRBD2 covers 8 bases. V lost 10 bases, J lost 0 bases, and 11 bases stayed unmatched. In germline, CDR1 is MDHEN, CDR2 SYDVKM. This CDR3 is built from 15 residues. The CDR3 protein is CATSGSPTGSYEQYF. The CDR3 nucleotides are TGTGCCACCAGCGGGAGCCCCACCGGCTCCTACGAGCAGTACTTC.

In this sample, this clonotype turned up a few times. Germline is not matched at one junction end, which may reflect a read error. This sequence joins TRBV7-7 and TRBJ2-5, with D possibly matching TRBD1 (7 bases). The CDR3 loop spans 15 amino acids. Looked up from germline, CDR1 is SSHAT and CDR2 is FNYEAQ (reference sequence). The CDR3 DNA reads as TGTGCTAGCAGCCGATCGACAGGGCGGGGCGAGACCCAGTACTTC. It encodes CASSRSTGRGETQYF.

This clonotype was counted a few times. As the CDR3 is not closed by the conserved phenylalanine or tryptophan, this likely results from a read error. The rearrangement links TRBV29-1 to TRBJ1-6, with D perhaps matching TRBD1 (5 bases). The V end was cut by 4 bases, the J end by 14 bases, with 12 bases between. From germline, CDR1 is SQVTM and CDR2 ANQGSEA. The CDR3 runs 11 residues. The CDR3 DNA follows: TGCAGCGTTGTCGATGGGGGGGCCCTCCACCTT. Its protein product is CSVVDGGALHL.